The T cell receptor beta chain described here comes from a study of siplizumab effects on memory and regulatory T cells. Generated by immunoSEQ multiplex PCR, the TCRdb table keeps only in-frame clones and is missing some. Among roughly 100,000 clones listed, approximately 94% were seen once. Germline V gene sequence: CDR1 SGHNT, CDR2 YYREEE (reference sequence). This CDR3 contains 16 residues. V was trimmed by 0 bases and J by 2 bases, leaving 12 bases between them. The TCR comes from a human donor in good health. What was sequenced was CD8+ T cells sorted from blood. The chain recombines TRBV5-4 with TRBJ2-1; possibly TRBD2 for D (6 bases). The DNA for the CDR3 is TGTGCCAGCAGCTTGGCCGGAGGGGCCGCCTACAATGAGCAGTTCTTC. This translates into CASSLAGGAAYNEQFF.